This T cell receptor beta chain is from a study of regulatory T cells in long-lasting Graves disease (dated by TCRdb to the early 2020s). General notes on the study: Patients with newly diagnosed Graves' disease had been on antithyroid drugs for under 3 months. A total of around 35 samples underwent TCR sequencing, from about 13 patients with persistent Graves' disease and approximately 20 patients with newly diagnosed Graves' disease. This study used TCR sequencing and RNA sequencing of peripheral blood to compare persistent Graves' disease patients against newly diagnosed Graves' disease patients. The study was conducted in China and was registered as a clinical trial. Summary of the overall study and its limitations: Sequencing and analysis were restricted to the TCR beta chain. Only peripheral blood was studied, because thyroid tissue, the primary lesion, was inaccessible. Persistent Graves' disease patients showed lower TCR Shannon entropy and fewer highly expanded clones than newly diagnosed patients, suggesting clonal expansion. As a limitation, the authors acknowledged that the small sample size may reduce accuracy. Persistent disease showed preferential use of TRBV28, TRBJ1-2 and TRBJ2-5, whereas newly diagnosed disease favored TRBV20-1 and TRBJ2-1. Patients with persistent disease shared more public clonotypes (over 2,500) than newly diagnosed patients did (approximately 1,000).

The CDR3 runs 14 amino acids, cysteine and phenylalanine included. Just CDR3 DNA is preserved here, 42 bases in frame from base 1. CDR1 SGDLS and CDR2 YYNGEE are derived from the germline V gene. At the junction V is shortened by 4 bases and J by 3 bases; bases outside the gene matches: 7. The library was prepared using multiplex PCR. Sequencing used an Illumina HiSeq 4000. TCR beta libraries were built with iRepertoire HTBI primers and Arm-PCR amplification of CDR3 regions. Before sequencing, the PCR products underwent gel purification. Per the authors' processing: Gene usage analysis of CDR3 amino acid clonotypes relied on the 55 to 80 TRBV and about 15 TRBJ segments identified across samples. COPE and FqMerger were used to merge the filtered high-quality paired reads into contigs. BLAST was used to align contigs to the IMGT TRBV, TRBD and TRBJ reference genes, and CDR3 was defined following IMGT. Any clonotype with a frequency above 0.1% was counted as a highly expanded clone. Repertoire diversity was measured by Shannon entropy, and V-J evenness by the Gini coefficient. Public clonotypes were defined as clonotypes shared by more than one individual. Using fastp at Q25 and MiXCR, TCRdb reprocessed the public reads and kept productive beta chains. CDR3 protein sequences are deduplicated, and each keeps its most common genes and DNA. The V and J calls here are based on TCRdb, not the publication. The sample yields 450,000 to 650,000 distinct CDR3 sequences; about 16% were counted once. The ten largest clones add up to about 25% of the sample.

This clonotype has a count of ten or more. Its specific antigen is unknown. Base qualities were left out, and no much larger clone turns up one base away. The time point label for this specimen denotes: newly diagnosed GD, antithyroid drugs for less than 3 months. For both TCR sequencing and RNA sequencing, RNA was extracted from PBMCs using TRIzol. Graves' disease was diagnosed according to American Thyroid Association guidelines. The patients came from an endocrinology department in Xi'an, China. Each patient gave 9 to 10 milliliters of peripheral blood, collected in an EDTA anticoagulant tube. PBMCs were isolated by Ficoll Paque Plus density gradient separation without further T cell sorting. An Agilent 2100 Bioanalyzer and agarose gel were used to check RNA quality, and a NanoDrop 2000 was used to measure RNA concentration. These sequences were also reported in another study, on T cells in Graves' hyperthyroidism and ophthalmopathy. The second paper states: Graves' hyperthyroidism was defined as stable when no progression to ophthalmopathy occurred over 18 months of follow-up. Hyperthyroidism patients were newly diagnosed, with disease duration under 2 months, and aged 18 to 65 years. The study excluded patients with uncontrolled infections, other autoimmune diseases, pregnancy or lactation. Clinical symptoms, serum thyroxine and TRAb, thyroid ultrasound, and orbital computed tomography formed the basis for the diagnoses. For the first round of RT-PCR on the TCR CDR3, the HTBI primer set was used together with the Qiagen OneStep RT-PCR kit. Most expanded thyroid clonotypes (frequency above 0.001) were also detected in blood, a finding suggesting that blood repertoires may reflect thyroid immune responses. Ophthalmopathy was separated from stable hyperthyroidism by a 13 V-J signature model, with 85% to 90% sensitivity and 81% to 83% specificity obtained in cross-validation and 80%/75% obtained in testing. During validation, the model predicted progression to ophthalmopathy a median of around 6 months ahead of onset, with around 71% sensitivity and roughly 75% specificity. To identify TCR V-J signatures that set the groups apart, the researchers used a discovery cohort of 100 patients, made up of 43 with Graves' ophthalmopathy and some 55 with stable Graves' hyperthyroidism. An independent validation cohort of fewer than 20 hyperthyroidism patients and 17 patients who later progressed to ophthalmopathy tested prospective prediction of ophthalmopathy. The 85 to 100 discovery patients were divided at random into training and test sets in a 7:3 ratio. Thyroid tissue and blood T-cell repertoires from six Graves' hyperthyroidism patients were also compared in the study. Once sampling was done, hyperthyroidism patients were given methimazole at a starting dose of 30 mg daily, whereas ophthalmopathy patients were given high-dose intravenous methylprednisolone. A second multiplex PCR round built the libraries, followed by size selection and purification. Sequencing of the libraries was done on an Illumina HiSeq2000 using paired-end 100 bp reads. Raw data were processed with SOAPnuke, discarding reads with adapters, uncalled bases, mean Phred below 15, or no exact constant-primer or identifier match. COPE v1.2.5 was used to merge the high-quality paired reads, and each unique nucleotide sequence was defined as a clonotype. Clonotypes were aligned to IMGT TRBV, TRBD and TRBJ reference segments using MiTCR v1.1. Analysis was restricted to V-J combinations with a frequency above 0.0001, which covered roughly 99% of repertoires. A TCS score was defined as the ratio of F50 (clonal expansion) to E x V (chaos), with BLOSUM62-based TCRdist applied between CDR3 peptides within each V-J. Welch's t-statistics and random forest reduced 450 to 600 V-J features to 10 to 15, which were used in a naive Bayes classifier (R e1071). No statistical method was used to set the sample size in advance, and investigators knew the group allocation. TCR Vbeta CDR3 sequencing of 140 or so peripheral blood samples (under 45 ophthalmopathy, some 75 hyperthyroidism and approximately 17 progressor patients) is reported in the paper.

Sample: peripheral blood mononuclear cells (PBMCs), taken at new diagnosis, from a patient treated with antithyroid drugs. The clonotype comes from a woman aged 40-65 years with Graves disease. Donor details come from another sample of the same person, matched by shared clones. The rearranged segments are TRBV9 and TRBJ2-7; TRBD1 fits 7 bases in the junction. CDR3 reads: CASSTGTEYYEQYF. The bases are TGTGCCAGCAGCACAGGGACAGAGTACTACGAGCAGTACTTC.